This TCR beta chain was recovered during a study of OX40 agonist ivuxolimab in advanced cancers. About the study as a whole: The costimulatory receptor OX40 (CD134) was targeted by ivuxolimab, a fully human IgG2 agonistic monoclonal antibody. Intravenous ivuxolimab was administered to patients every 2 weeks at six dose levels: 0.01, 0.1, 0.3, 1.5, 3 and 10 mg/kg. Of the roughly 52 patients in dose escalation, about 20 had hepatocellular carcinoma, about 15 had melanoma, 9 had renal cell carcinoma and 9 had head and neck cancer. In the dose-escalation cohort, 70% to 85% of patients were male, and the mean age was around 60 years, with a range of 23 to 79. Prior anti-PD-1, anti-PD-L1 or anti-CTLA-4 therapy was permitted, and 30% to 50% of dose-escalation patients had received checkpoint inhibitors. Three dose-escalation patients achieved partial responses, one with hepatocellular carcinoma and two with cutaneous melanoma. Peripheral TCRbeta sequencing aimed to test whether ivuxolimab altered TCR sequence diversity and caused clonal T-cell expansion. The paper reports the monotherapy dose-escalation portion (N of about 56 patients) of the phase I ivuxolimab trial.

Genomic DNA was extracted from sorted cells for sequencing of the TCRbeta CDR3 region. The immunoSEQ Assay was used for sequencing of TCRbeta CDR3 regions. TCRdb took over this immuneACCESS table, retaining in-frame rearrangements with V and J assigned. Such tables are incomplete; in checked studies, under half of the missing clones stem from an unresolved V gene, and the remainder is unexplained. This sample holds about 70,000 clones; approximately 78% were observed only once. More than 4% of the sample is held by the ten biggest clonotypes. As concerns this clone: Its antigen has not been determined. Base qualities are not at hand, and no much larger clone is one base apart.

The germline V gene encodes CDR1 ENHRY and CDR2 SYGVKD. V sheds 8 bases and J sheds 3 bases, leaving 16 bases between their ends. The CDR3 holds 14 amino acids from the cysteine to the phenylalanine. The kept DNA is CDR3 alone, 42 bases in frame from the first base. The trial excluded patients who had a history of autoimmune disease or who were on systemic immunosuppression. Peripheral blood for TCR sequencing was collected from all dose cohorts at baseline, on cycle 4 day 1, and on cycle 7 day 1. The samples were taken from a phase I, first-in-human, multicenter, open-label dose-escalation trial of ivuxolimab. Adults with locally advanced or metastatic melanoma, renal cell, hepatocellular, or head and neck squamous cell carcinoma were enrolled in the trial. Before TCR sequencing, CD4+ and CD8+ T cells were separately sorted from peripheral blood. Results the study describes overall, beyond this receptor: At doses from 0.1 to 3.0 mg/kg, clonal expansion was seen in both CD4+ and CD8+ blood T cells between baseline and week 6. The antigen specificity of the peripheral T cells that underwent clonal expansion was not determined. In the 0.1-3.0 mg/kg groups, partial responders had among the lowest normalized peripheral clonal expansion, particularly in CD8+ T cells. On average, CD8+ T cells showed more expanded clones than CD4+ T cells after ivuxolimab. Low levels of normalized T-cell clonal expansion were also seen in some patients who did not respond.

The sample in question was CD4+ or CD8+ T cells sorted from blood, obtained in a trial of the OX40 agonist ivuxolimab. The clonotype comes from an adult with an advanced solid tumor such as melanoma, head and neck, liver or kidney cancer. The rearrangement joined TRBV10-3 to TRBJ2-5; the D gene is possibly TRBD1, with 7 bases matching. Here the CDR3 is given as CAISIAGTEETQYF. The DNA sequence is TGTGCCATCTCTATCGCGGGGACAGAAGAGACCCAGTACTTC.